Following are 13 T cell receptor beta chains from one sample sequenced in a study of T cell clusters in autoimmune cytopenias (dated by TCRdb to between 2017 and 2020). For each sample, TRB amplification used 200 to 300 ng of peripheral blood genomic DNA, equal to approximately 37,500 genome equivalents. Sequencing was carried out with an Illumina MiSeq. TRB rearrangements were amplified by multiplex PCR following a touch-down protocol, with the TRB-A and TRB-B primer pools mixed in one tube. After reprocessing by TCRdb, each CDR3 protein sequence is one entry, and no DNA is given. The record for this sample contains thousands of distinct CDR3 sequences. The ten largest clones capture over 55% of the sample. Another study also made use of these data, one on T cell repertoires in aging, cancer and after chemotherapy.

Sequenced material: peripheral blood. Receptors originate from a human donor with an autoimmune cytopenia or autoimmune hepatitis (not recorded which).

The V and J genes are TRBV6-1 and TRBJ2-5; TCRdb's D gene call, TRBD1, goes unchecked for lack of DNA. The germline V gene encodes CDR1 MNHNS and CDR2 SASEGT. The CDR3 covers 14 residues. The CDR3 protein is CASTLRQGLSAQYF.

The genes are TRBV5-4 and TRBJ2-4; TCRdb indicates TRBD1, and absent DNA this call remains unverified. In germline, CDR1 is SGHNT, CDR2 YYREEE (reference sequence). The length of the CDR3 is 19 residues. The CDR3 reads CASSLARVLGGLAKNIQYF.

The CDR3 reads CASSPEGLAGGAYEQYF. The genes are TRBV18 and TRBJ2-7; checking the TCRdb D call of TRBD2 is not possible without DNA. CDR3 length: 17 residues. Looked up from germline, CDR1 is KGHSH and CDR2 is LQKENI.

V usage is TRBV5-6 and J usage is TRBJ2-7; absent DNA, TCRdb's TRBD1 call cannot be checked. CDR1 SGHDT and CDR2 YYEEEE come from the germline V gene. This CDR3 is 13 amino acids long. CDR3 residues: CASSDGGAYEQYF. The complete variable domain, with remaining parts taken from reference TRBV5-6 and TRBJ2-7, reads DAGVTQSPTHLIKTRGQQVTLRCSPKSGHDTVSWYQQALGQGPQFIFQYYEEEERQRGNFPDRFSGHQFPNYSSELNVNALLLGDSALYLCASSDGGAYEQYFGPGTRLTVT.

This chain uses TRBV4-2 with TRBJ2-2; TCRdb outputs TRBD2, but without DNA this stays unchecked. Germline V gene data show CDR1 as LGHNA and CDR2 as YNFKEQ. This CDR3 has 19 amino acids. The CDR3 loop is CASSQGEASGGLNTGELFF.

The chain has TRBV6-2 or TRBV6-3 and TRBJ2-3; TCRdb gives TRBD1 as the D gene, but with no DNA this cannot be confirmed. CDR3 length: 15 amino acids. Looked up from germline, CDR1 is MNHEY and CDR2 is SVGEGT. CDR3 loop: CASSYGQGVTDTQYF.

The chain carries TRBV7-9 and TRBJ1-2; there is no DNA to check the TCRdb D call of TRBD1. Germline V lookup: CDR1 SEHNR, CDR2 FQNEAQ (reference sequence). CDR3 length equals 12 residues. CDR3 protein: CASSLEGGSYTF. Supplemented by reference TRBV7-9 and TRBJ1-2, the full variable domain reads DTGVSQNPRHKITKRGQNVTFRCDPISEHNRLYWYRQTLGQGPEFLTYFQNEAQLEKSRLLSDRFSAERPKGSFSTLEIQRTEQGDSAMYLCASSLEGGSYTFGSGTRLTVV.

The chain carries TRBV6-1 and TRBJ1-2; absent DNA, TCRdb's TRBD1 call cannot be checked. Germline V CDR1 and CDR2: MNHNS, SASEGT. The CDR3 covers 15 residues. CDR3 protein: CASSVDRGPVPGYTF.

Measured by frequency, this clonotype is medium-sized. The chain recombines TRBV27 with TRBJ2-5; TCRdb picks TRBD1, but there is no DNA to check that call. CDR1 and CDR2 (germline): MNHEY, SMNVEV (reference sequence). This CDR3 has 16 amino acids. CDR3 sequence: CASRPNPGRVQETQYF.

V and J are TRBV6-5 and TRBJ2-3; the TRBD1 assignment by TCRdb is unverifiable without DNA. CDR3 length: 21 amino acids. Germline V gene data show CDR1 as MNHEY and CDR2 as SVGAGI. The CDR3 protein is CASSYSSRRGFGFLSTDTQYF.

The chain combines TRBV5-5 with TRBJ2-2; lacking DNA, the TRBD1 call made by TCRdb goes unchecked. The germline gives CDR1 SGHKS, CDR2 YYEKEE (reference sequence). CDR3 length equals 18 residues. CDR3 sequence reads: CASSSRTGAYRYTGELFF. Drawing the rest from reference TRBV5-5 and TRBJ2-2, the complete variable domain is DAGVTQSPTHLIKTRGQQVTLRCSPISGHKSVSWYQQVLGQGPQFIFQYYEKEERGRGNFPDRFSARQFPNYSSELNVNALLLGDSALYLCASSSRTGAYRYTGELFFGEGSRLTVL.

This clonotype is called medium-sized based on its frequency. The chain's CDR3 is CASAAGGVGTQYF. The chain combines TRBV19 with TRBJ2-5; with no DNA, the TCRdb D assignment of TRBD2 cannot be verified. CDR3 length: 13 amino acids. Germline V gene data show CDR1 as LNHDA and CDR2 as SQIVND (reference sequence).

The chain joins TRBV13 to TRBJ1-2. Germline lookup yields CDR1 PRHDT and CDR2 FYEKMQ (reference sequence). This CDR3 has 14 amino acids. The CDR3 here is CASSLVASGYGYTF.